The 30 T cell receptor beta chains listed next were all sequenced from one sample in a study of T cells in Graves' hyperthyroidism and ophthalmopathy (dated by TCRdb to about 2019). Library creation used multiplex PCR. Data came from an Illumina HiSeq 2000. The TCR beta CDR3 regions were amplified from RNA transcripts. The first round of RT-PCR for the TCR CDR3 was performed with the HTBI primer set and the Qiagen OneStep RT-PCR kit. The public reads were quality trimmed at Q25 with fastp and then assembled into clones with MiXCR by TCRdb, keeping productive beta chains. Rows with one shared CDR3 protein collapse into an entry with the most common genes and DNA. This sample holds around 720,000 distinct CDR3 sequences; roughly a third were observed only once. The ten largest account for around 30% of the sample. Sequenced material: blood. These TCRs come from a middle-aged woman with Graves' hyperthyroidism.

This clonotype was observed many times. The rearrangement links TRBV5-1 to TRBJ2-5; D perhaps matches TRBD1 (5 bases). The CDR3 extends over 14 amino acids. CDR1 is SGHRS and CDR2 is YFSETQ in the germline V gene. The ends were cut back, 0 bases at V and 5 bases at J, with 11 bases in the middle. The CDR3 here is CASSLEAGRETQYF. Here the CDR3 DNA reads TGCGCCAGCAGCTTGGAGGCAGGGCGTGAGACCCAGTACTTC.

Comment on this clonotype: One end of the junction does not line up with germline, which may come from a read error. J is TRBJ1-2 and V is TRBV5-4; D remains ambiguous. The CDR3 runs 15 residues. The germline V gene encodes CDR1 SGHNT and CDR2 YYREEE (reference sequence). The CDR3 reads CATSLAGQEYYGYTF. The DNA for the CDR3 is TGTGCCACCAGCTTGGCCGGGCAGGAGTACTATGGCTACACCTTC.

This clonotype appeared once. A read error may account for a junction end that differs from germline. The chain employs TRBV7-3 and TRBJ2-3; TRBD2 aligns across 12 bases. Germline V gene lookup returns CDR1 SGHTA and CDR2 FQGTGA. The CDR3 sequence is 17 residues long. The CDR3 region is CASSPSTRLAGADTQYF. For the CDR3, the DNA is TGTGCTAGCAGCCCCTCAACCAGACTAGCGGGAGCAGATACGCAGTATTTT.

The CDR3 protein is CAISERGALGTEAFF. In nucleotides, the CDR3 is TGTGCCATCAGTGAGAGGGGGGCATTGGGCACTGAAGCTTTCTTT. The chain is built from TRBV10-3 and TRBJ1-1, with D possibly TRBD1 on 6 matching bases. The V end was cut by 2 bases, the J end by 4 bases, with 14 bases between. Germline CDR1 ENHRY, CDR2 SYGVKD. CDR3 length: 15 residues.

The rearrangement joins TRBV9 to TRBJ1-1, with D possibly being TRBD1 (6 bases). Germline V gene sequence: CDR1 SGDLS, CDR2 YYNGEE. Deletions cut 5 bases from V and 0 bases from J, with 14 bases between. This CDR3 spans 15 amino acids. The CDR3 region has the DNA TGTGCCAGCAGTATCCGGGACACCTTGAACACTGAAGCTTTCTTT. This gives the protein CASSIRDTLNTEAFF.

As to this clonotype: The junction departs from the called germline gene at one end, perhaps through a read error. The chain recombines TRBV29-1 with TRBJ1-2; D is possibly TRBD1 (5 bases). CDR1 is SQVTM, CDR2 ANQGSEA, per germline. The CDR3 runs 15 residues. The CDR3 loop reads CSVDVIELGGDGHTF. For the CDR3, the DNA is TGCAGCGTTGACGTCATAGAGTTAGGAGGGGATGGCCACACCTTC.

The genes are TRBV4-1 and TRBJ2-7; D is perhaps TRBD1 or TRBD2 (5 bases each). V gave up 0 bases and J gave up 5 bases, with 14 bases separating them. There are 15 residues in the CDR3. From germline, CDR1 is MGHRA and CDR2 YSYEKL. In nucleotides, the CDR3 is TGCGCCAGCAGCCAAGAGAGGCATAGAGGGGACGAGCAGTACTTC. Translating gives CASSQERHRGDEQYF.

This clonotype was counted at least ten times. This sequence joins TRBV20-1 and TRBJ1-2; perhaps TRBD1 as D (6 bases). The CDR3 is made up of 13 amino acids. Germline V CDR1 and CDR2: DFQATT, SNEGSKA (reference sequence). V was pared by 4 bases and J by 6 bases, with 15 bases between. The CDR3 bases are TGCAGTGCTACCTCCGGGACAATGAATGGCTACACCTTC. It encodes CSATSGTMNGYTF.

This chain uses TRBV19 with TRBJ1-6; maybe TRBD1 (5 bases). CDR3 length: 13 amino acids. Germline V gene data show CDR1 as LNHDA and CDR2 as SQIVND (reference sequence). Trimming stripped 7 bases from V and 9 bases from J, with 13 bases between. The CDR3 spells CASTWGNSSPLHF. In DNA form, the CDR3 reads TGTGCCAGTACGTGGGGGAATAGTTCACCCCTCCACTTT.

CDR3 DNA: TGTGCCAGCAGCCAAGAGAGGCGGGACTCCCAGTACTTC. Residues: CASSQERRDSQYF. V and J are TRBV14 and TRBJ2-5; a possible D gene is TRBD2 (6 bases). CDR1 is SGHDN and CDR2 is FVKESK in the germline V gene. Deletions cut 0 bases from V and 9 bases from J, with 11 bases between. This CDR3 has 13 residues.

This clonotype was counted at least ten times. The chain links TRBV10-3 to TRBJ2-7, with 13 bases that match TRBD2. CDR1 and CDR2 (germline): ENHRY, SYGVKD. V shed 6 bases and J 2 bases; nucleotides not matched to a gene: 4. This CDR3 spans 15 amino acids. The CDR3 sequence is CAIRDGTSGAYEQYF. As DNA, the CDR3 is TGTGCCATCAGAGACGGGACTAGCGGGGCCTACGAGCAGTACTTC.

As for this clonotype: A single base separates this from a much larger clone, so it may be a read error. The CDR3 loop is CACSLVSWPGVSPLHF. CDR3 DNA: TGTGCCTGCAGCTTAGTTTCGTGGCCGGGGGTTTCACCCCTCCACTTT. The chain uses TRBV7-4 and TRBJ1-6, with a possible D match to TRBD1 (5 bases). The CDR3 is 16 amino acids. Germline CDR1 is SGHVT and CDR2 is SQSDAQ. The full variable domain, in which reference TRBV7-4 and TRBJ1-6 provide the parts outside the CDR3, is GAGVSQSPRYKVAKRGRDVALRCDSISGHVTLYWYRQTLGQGSEVLTYSQSDAQRDKSGRPSGRFSAERPERSVSTLKIQRTEQGDSAVYLCACSLVSWPGVSPLHFGNGTRLTVT.

Worth noting for this clonotype: This may come from a read error, since a much larger clone is one base off. The genes are TRBV2 and TRBJ1-3, with D possibly TRBD1 on 5 matching bases. The germline gives CDR1 SNHLY, CDR2 FYNNEI. V was pared by 8 bases and J by 0 bases, with 14 bases between. The CDR3 extends over 15 amino acids. The CDR3 DNA follows: TGTGCCAGCGGTCTGACAGCGGTCTCTGGAAACACCATATATTTT. Residues: CASGLTAVSGNTIYF.

The chain employs TRBV2 and TRBJ2-7; tentatively, D is TRBD2 (7 bases). V was shortened by 0 bases and J by 7 bases, with 13 bases between the two germline ends. The CDR3 consists of 14 residues. Germline V gene lookup returns CDR1 SNHLY and CDR2 FYNNEI. The CDR3 nucleotides are TGTGCCAGCAGTGAAGCGGGGGGGCCGGGGGAGCAGTACTTC. It translates to CASSEAGGPGEQYF.

This clonotype was seen many times. The rearrangement uses TRBV9 and TRBJ2-7; TRBD1 or TRBD2 may be the D gene (5 bases each). CDR1 is SGDLS and CDR2 is YYNGEE in the germline V gene. The CDR3 has 13 residues. Trimming took off 3 bases at V and 5 bases at J, with 12 bases between the two ends. The CDR3 reads CASSAFRDDEQYF. The CDR3 nucleotides are TGTGCCAGCAGCGCCTTCCGGGACGACGAGCAGTACTTC.

This clonotype turned up a few times. The rearrangement uses TRBV20-1 and TRBJ2-2; D not certain. Germline V gene sequence: CDR1 DFQATT, CDR2 SNEGSKA (reference sequence). The CDR3 extends over 13 amino acids. The CDR3 DNA reads as TGCAGCGCAGTGAGGCCCAACACCGGGGAGCTGTTTTTT. Its translation is CSAVRPNTGELFF.

The V call is TRBV12-3 or TRBV12-4, the J call TRBJ1-3, with D uncertain. The CDR3 loop spans 14 amino acids. The V end was cut by 5 bases, the J end by 4 bases, with 12 bases between. The CDR3, as DNA: TGTGCCAGCAGTGGTGGAGTGCGCGGAAACACCATATATTTT. Its protein is CASSGGVRGNTIYF.

V and J are TRBV6-2 or TRBV6-3 and TRBJ2-7; TRBD2 matches at 7 bases. Germline trimming cut 8 bases from V and 3 bases from J; bases unmatched to any gene: 7. The germline gives CDR1 MNHEY, CDR2 SVGEGT. CDR3 size: 13 residues. This CDR3 reads CASCLAGDYEQYF. CDR3 sequence (DNA): TGTGCCAGCTGCCTGGCGGGGGACTACGAGCAGTACTTC.

This clonotype was counted ten times or more. The chain carries TRBV20-1 and TRBJ1-2; D possibly corresponds to TRBD1 (5 bases). Trimming cost V 3 bases and J 3 bases, with 11 bases left between them. The CDR3 is 13 residues long. Germline loops: CDR1 DFQATT, CDR2 SNEGSKA (reference sequence). CDR3 sequence reads: CSASSGLDYGYTF. CDR3 nucleotides: TGCAGTGCTAGCTCAGGGCTCGACTATGGCTACACCTTC.

The CDR3 DNA is TGTGCCAGCAGCTGGGGACTAGCGGGGTACAATGAGCAGTACTTC. Its protein is CASSWGLAGYNEQYF. J is TRBJ2-7 and V is TRBV11-2; 13 bases agree with TRBD2. The V and J ends lost 4 bases and 7 bases, in that order; junction bases with no gene match: 7. Per germline, CDR1 SGHAT and CDR2 FQNNGV. The CDR3 is 15 residues long.

V gene TRBV20-1 combines with J gene TRBJ1-3; D is unresolved. CDR3 length: 17 amino acids. Germline CDR1 and CDR2: DFQATT and SNEGSKA (reference sequence). Trimming stripped 3 bases from V and 0 bases from J, with 18 bases between. In DNA, the CDR3 is TGCAGTGCTAGGAACCCCGCGTCTGGGTCCTCTGGAAACACCATATATTTT. This gives the protein CSARNPASGSSGNTIYF.

This clonotype was recorded at least ten times. The genes are TRBV7-2 and TRBJ2-7; no clear D gene. The CDR3 covers 14 residues. The V gene's germline CDR1 is SGHTA and CDR2 FQGNSA. Trimming removed 5 bases from V and 1 base from J, with 12 bases in between. CDR3 nucleotide sequence: TGTGCCAGCAGCCCAAGGACGGCATCCTACGAGCAGTACTTC. Translation gives CASSPRTASYEQYF.

Many counts were recorded for this clonotype. The rearrangement uses TRBV9 and TRBJ2-7; 8 bases match TRBD1. This CDR3 is 14 amino acids long. With 4 bases clipped from V and 5 bases from J, the junction kept 8 bases outside the gene matches. CDR1 is SGDLS and CDR2 is YYNGEE in the germline V gene. CDR3: CASSSRDRSHEQYF. Here the CDR3 DNA reads TGTGCCAGCAGCAGCCGGGACAGGTCCCACGAGCAGTACTTC.

This clonotype was seen a handful of times. The chain combines TRBV19 with TRBJ2-2; D not certain. The CDR3 is 17 amino acids. Germline loops: CDR1 LNHDA, CDR2 SQIVND (reference sequence). The ends were cut back, 5 bases at V and 6 bases at J, with 22 bases in the middle. CDR3 loop: CASSYPHGPLSSGELFF. The DNA of the CDR3 is TGTGCCAGTAGTTATCCGCACGGGCCGCTTTCTTCCGGGGAGCTGTTTTTT.

The chain links TRBV20-1 to TRBJ2-7; 8 bases agree with TRBD1. J gave up 3 bases and V 2 bases, and 6 bases lay outside the gene matches. This CDR3 comprises 14 residues. Germline CDR1 reads DFQATT; CDR2 reads SNEGSKA (reference sequence). CDR3 protein: CSARMAGQGYEQYF. As DNA, the CDR3 is TGCAGTGCTAGAATGGCCGGACAGGGCTACGAGCAGTACTTC.

This chain links TRBV29-1 with TRBJ2-7; the match to TRBD2 covers 7 bases. The CDR3 is 13 amino acids. Trimming removed 6 bases from V and 3 bases from J; junction bases left unmatched: 8. Germline V gene lookup returns CDR1 SQVTM and CDR2 ANQGSEA. The chain's CDR3 is CSVGFQRGYEQYF. CDR3 nucleotide sequence: TGCAGCGTCGGTTTCCAGCGGGGCTACGAGCAGTACTTC.

Many counts were recorded for this clonotype. This chain uses TRBV20-1 with TRBJ1-4; unclear D gene. Trimming pared 2 bases from V and 6 bases from J, leaving 16 bases between. There are 15 residues in the CDR3. CDR1 DFQATT and CDR2 SNEGSKA come from the germline V gene (reference sequence). CDR3 coding DNA: TGCAGTGCTAGACCCTCTGCGGGGAGCCATGAAAAACTGTTTTTT. Translating it yields CSARPSAGSHEKLFF.

The genes are TRBV19 and TRBJ1-2, with D unresolved. Germline V gene sequence: CDR1 LNHDA, CDR2 SQIVND (reference sequence). Trimming took 1 base from V and 2 from J, leaving 17 bases between them. The CDR3 covers 17 residues. The CDR3 protein is CASSIGGVEKSNYGYTF. For the CDR3, the DNA is TGTGCCAGTAGTATAGGTGGGGTTGAAAAGTCAAACTATGGCTACACCTTC. The whole variable domain, remainder taken from reference TRBV19 and TRBJ1-2, is DGGITQSPKYLFRKEGQNVTLSCEQNLNHDAMYWYRQDPGQGLRLIYYSQIVNDFQKGDIAEGYSVSREKKESFPLTVTSAQKNPTAFYLCASSIGGVEKSNYGYTFGSGTRLTVV.

The V gene is TRBV11-2, the J gene TRBJ2-7; D assignment may be TRBD1 or TRBD2 (6 bases each). Trimming stripped 2 bases from V and 0 bases from J, with 14 bases between. Germline CDR1 and CDR2: SGHAT and FQNNGV. The CDR3 runs 16 residues. The CDR3 bases are TGTGCCAGCAGCTTAACGCCGGGGGCGAGCTCCTACGAGCAGTACTTC. Translation: CASSLTPGASSYEQYF.

In its sample, this clonotype was seen a few times. V and J are TRBV7-2 and TRBJ2-5, with D maybe TRBD2 (6 bases). There are 14 residues in the CDR3. In germline, CDR1 is SGHTA, CDR2 FQGNSA. Deletions cut 6 bases from V and 5 bases from J, with 16 bases between. In DNA form, the CDR3 reads TGTGCCAGCAGTGACCCGGGAGAGGGGGAGACCCAGTACTTC. Its protein is CASSDPGEGETQYF.